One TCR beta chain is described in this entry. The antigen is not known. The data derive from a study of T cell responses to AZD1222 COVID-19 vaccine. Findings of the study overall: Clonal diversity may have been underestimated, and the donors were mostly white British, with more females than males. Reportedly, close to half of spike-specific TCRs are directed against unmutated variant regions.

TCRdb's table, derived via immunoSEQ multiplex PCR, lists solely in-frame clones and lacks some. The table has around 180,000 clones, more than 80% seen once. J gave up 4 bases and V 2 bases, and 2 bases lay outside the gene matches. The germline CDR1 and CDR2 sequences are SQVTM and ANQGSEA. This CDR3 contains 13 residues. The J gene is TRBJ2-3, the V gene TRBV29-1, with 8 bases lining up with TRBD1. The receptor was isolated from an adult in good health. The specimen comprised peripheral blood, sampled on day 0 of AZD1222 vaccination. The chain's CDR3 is CSVENRGSDTQYF. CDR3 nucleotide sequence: TGCAGCGTTGAAAACAGGGGGTCAGATACGCAGTATTTT.